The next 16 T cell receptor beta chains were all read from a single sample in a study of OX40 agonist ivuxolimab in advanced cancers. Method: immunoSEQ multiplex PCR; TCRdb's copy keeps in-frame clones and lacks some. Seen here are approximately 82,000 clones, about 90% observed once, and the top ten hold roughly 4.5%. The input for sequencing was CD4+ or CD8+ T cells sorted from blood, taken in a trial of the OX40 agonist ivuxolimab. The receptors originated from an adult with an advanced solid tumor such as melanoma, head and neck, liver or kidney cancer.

The CDR3 loop reads CASSLTISAGNNEQFF. The CDR3 DNA is TGTGCCAGCAGCTTAACGATTTCGGCAGGCAACAATGAGCAGTTCTTC. The chain has TRBV7-3 and TRBJ2-1; D is uncertain. The V gene lost 0 bases and the J gene lost 5 bases, with 14 bases spanning the gap. CDR1 and CDR2 from the germline V gene are SGHTA and FQGTGA. This CDR3 has 16 residues.

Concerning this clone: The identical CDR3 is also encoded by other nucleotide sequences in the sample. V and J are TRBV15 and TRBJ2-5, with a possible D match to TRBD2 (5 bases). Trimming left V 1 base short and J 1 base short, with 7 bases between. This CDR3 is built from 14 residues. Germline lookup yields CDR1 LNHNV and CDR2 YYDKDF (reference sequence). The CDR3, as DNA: TGTGCCACCAGCAGAGCGGGGATCCAAGAGACCCAGTACTTC. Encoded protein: CATSRAGIQETQYF. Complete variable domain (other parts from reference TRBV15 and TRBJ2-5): DAMVIQNPRYQVTQFGKPVTLSCSQTLNHNVMYWYQQKSSQAPKLLFHYYDKDFNNEADTPDNFQSRRPNTSFCFLDIRSPGLGDTAMYLCATSRAGIQETQYFGPGTRLLVL.

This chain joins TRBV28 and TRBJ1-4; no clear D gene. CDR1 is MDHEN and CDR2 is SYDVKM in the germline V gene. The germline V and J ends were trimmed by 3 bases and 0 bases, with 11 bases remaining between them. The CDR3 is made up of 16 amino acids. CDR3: CASSFGRLATNEKLFF. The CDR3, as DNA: TGTGCCAGCAGTTTTGGCAGACTTGCAACTAATGAAAAACTGTTTTTT. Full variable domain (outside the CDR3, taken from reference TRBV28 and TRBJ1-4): DVKVTQSSRYLVKRTGEKVFLECVQDMDHENMFWYRQDPGLGLRLIYFSYDVKMKEKGDIPEGYSVSREKKERFSLILESASTNQTSMYLCASSFGRLATNEKLFFGSGTQLSVL.

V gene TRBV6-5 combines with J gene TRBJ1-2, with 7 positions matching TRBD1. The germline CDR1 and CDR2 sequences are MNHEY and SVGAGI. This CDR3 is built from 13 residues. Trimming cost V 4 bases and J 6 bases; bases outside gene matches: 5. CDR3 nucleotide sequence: TGTGCCAGCAGTTCGACAGGGTACGATGGCTACACCTTC. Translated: CASSSTGYDGYTF.

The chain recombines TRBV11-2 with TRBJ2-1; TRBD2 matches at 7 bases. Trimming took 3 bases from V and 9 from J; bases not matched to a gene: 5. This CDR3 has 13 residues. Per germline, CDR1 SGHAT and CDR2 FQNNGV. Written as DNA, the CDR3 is TGTGCCAGCAGCTTGCTGACTAGCACTGAGCAGTTCTTC. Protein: CASSLLTSTEQFF.

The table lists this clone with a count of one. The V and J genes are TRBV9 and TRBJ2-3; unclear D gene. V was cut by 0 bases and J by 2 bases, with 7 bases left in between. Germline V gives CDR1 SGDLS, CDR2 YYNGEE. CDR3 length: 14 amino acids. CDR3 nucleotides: TGTGCCAGCAGCGTAGGGGGTACCACAGATACGCAGTATTTT. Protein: CASSVGGTTDTQYF.

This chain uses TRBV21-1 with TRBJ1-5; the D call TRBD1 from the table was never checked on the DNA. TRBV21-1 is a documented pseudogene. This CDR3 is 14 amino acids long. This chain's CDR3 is CASSEGQENQPQHF. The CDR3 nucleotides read TGTGCCAGCAGCGAAGGACAGGAAAATCAGCCCCAGCATTTT.

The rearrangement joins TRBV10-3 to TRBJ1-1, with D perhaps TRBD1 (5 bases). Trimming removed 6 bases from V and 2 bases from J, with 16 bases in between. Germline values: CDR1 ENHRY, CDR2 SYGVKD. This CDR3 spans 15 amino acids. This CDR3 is CAIRTGYDINTEAFF. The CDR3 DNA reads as TGTGCCATCAGAACAGGTTATGACATAAACACTGAAGCTTTCTTT.

The CDR3 DNA reads TGTGCCAGTAGTATAAAGGCCGGACAGGGAGGGGAGACCCAGTACTTC. It yields the protein CASSIKAGQGGETQYF. This chain links TRBV19 with TRBJ2-5, with D perhaps matching TRBD1 (8 bases). The CDR3 totals 16 residues. V lost 2 bases and J lost 5, with 18 bases in between. CDR1 and CDR2 from the germline V gene are LNHDA and SQIVND (reference sequence).

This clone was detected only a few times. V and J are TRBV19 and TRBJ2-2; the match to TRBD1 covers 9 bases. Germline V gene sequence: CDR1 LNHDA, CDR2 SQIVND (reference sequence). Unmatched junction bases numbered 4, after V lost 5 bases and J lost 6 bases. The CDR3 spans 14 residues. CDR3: CASSGQGQAGELFF. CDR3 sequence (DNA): TGTGCCAGTAGTGGACAGGGGCAGGCCGGGGAGCTGTTTTTT.

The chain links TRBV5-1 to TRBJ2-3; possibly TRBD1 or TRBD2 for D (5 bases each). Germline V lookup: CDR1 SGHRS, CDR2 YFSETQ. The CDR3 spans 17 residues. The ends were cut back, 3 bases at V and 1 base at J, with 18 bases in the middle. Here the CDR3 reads CASSSGPTVLGTDTQYF. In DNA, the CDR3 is TGCGCCAGCAGCTCGGGGCCTACAGTTCTAGGCACAGATACGCAGTATTTT.

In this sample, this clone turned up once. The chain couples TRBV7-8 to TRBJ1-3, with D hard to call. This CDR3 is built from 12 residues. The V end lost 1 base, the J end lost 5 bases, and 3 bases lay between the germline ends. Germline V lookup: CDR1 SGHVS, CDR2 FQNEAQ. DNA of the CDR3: TGTGCCAGCAGCTTAGGGCGAAACACCATATATTTT. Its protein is CASSLGRNTIYF.

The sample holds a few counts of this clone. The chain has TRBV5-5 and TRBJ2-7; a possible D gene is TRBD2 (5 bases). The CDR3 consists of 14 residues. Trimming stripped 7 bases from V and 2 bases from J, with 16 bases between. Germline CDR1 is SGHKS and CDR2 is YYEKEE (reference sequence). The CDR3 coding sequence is TGTGCCAGCGGCCAAGGTCGGGGTCCCTACGAGCAGTACTTC. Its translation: CASGQGRGPYEQYF.

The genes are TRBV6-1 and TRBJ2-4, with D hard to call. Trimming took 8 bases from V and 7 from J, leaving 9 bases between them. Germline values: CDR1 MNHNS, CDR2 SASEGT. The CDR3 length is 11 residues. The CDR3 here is CASGYDNIQYF. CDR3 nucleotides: TGTGCCAGCGGATACGACAACATTCAGTACTTC.

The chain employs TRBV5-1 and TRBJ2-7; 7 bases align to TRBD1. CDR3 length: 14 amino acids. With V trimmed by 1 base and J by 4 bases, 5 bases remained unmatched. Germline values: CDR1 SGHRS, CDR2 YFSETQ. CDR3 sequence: CASSLRQGEYEQYF. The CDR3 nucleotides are TGCGCCAGCAGCTTGAGGCAGGGGGAGTACGAGCAGTACTTC.

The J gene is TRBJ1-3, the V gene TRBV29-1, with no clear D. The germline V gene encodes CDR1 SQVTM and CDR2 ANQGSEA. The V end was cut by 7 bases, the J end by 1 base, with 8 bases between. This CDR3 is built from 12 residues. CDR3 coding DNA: TGCAGCGCAAAGGGTTCTGGAAACACCATATATTTT. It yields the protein CSAKGSGNTIYF.